The TCR beta chain described here comes from a study of PD-1 blockade in classical Hodgkin lymphoma. General study results and limits: The study reported lower baseline TCR diversity in newly diagnosed patients than in healthy donors.

This CDR3 has 16 amino acids. The germline gives CDR1 MDHEN, CDR2 SYDVKM. The junction had 5 bases not matched to a gene; V was cut back by 0 bases and J by 4 bases. In regard to this clone: What it binds is unknown.

Sequencing was performed with immunoSEQ multiplex PCR; in TCRdb, only in-frame clones are kept and a portion is missing. Here the sample spans about 7,100 clones, under 80% being singletons. The time point denotes: newly diagnosed, previously untreated cHL patient sample. The study compared against PBMCs from newly diagnosed, untreated classical Hodgkin lymphoma. This receptor was identified in a human donor with classical Hodgkin lymphoma. This chain connects TRBV28 to TRBJ2-5; 10 positions agree with TRBD2. Input material: peripheral blood mononuclear cells (PBMCs). CDR3 nucleotide sequence: TGTGCCAGCAGTTTATGGCTAGCGGGAGTAGGAGAGACCCAGTACTTC. Residues: CASSLWLAGVGETQYF. Full variable domain (remainder filled in from reference TRBV28 and TRBJ2-5): DVKVTQSSRYLVKRTGEKVFLECVQDMDHENMFWYRQDPGLGLRLIYFSYDVKMKEKGDIPEGYSVSREKKERFSLILESASTNQTSMYLCASSLWLAGVGETQYFGPGTRLLVL.